The 26 T cell receptor beta chains below all came from one sample that was sequenced in a study of control samples from healthy donors and cancer patients. This table comes from immunoSEQ multiplex PCR, and its TCRdb copy is limited to in-frame clones, with some not included. Of some 220,000 clones in the sample, roughly 94% were seen once. The sequenced material came from blood. The receptor source for this set is a man aged 45-65 years in good health.

The chain couples TRBV12-3 or TRBV12-4 to TRBJ1-4; D is unresolved. Trimming left V 1 base short and J 14 bases short, with 14 bases between. CDR3 size: 13 residues. DNA of the CDR3: TGTGCCAGCAGTTTAGGGGTACCGCTATTGCTGTTTTTT. It codes for CASSLGVPLLLFF.

The rearrangement joins TRBV6-2 or TRBV6-3 to TRBJ1-2; D unresolved. CDR1 and CDR2 (germline): MNHEY, SVGEGT. The CDR3 spans 14 residues. With 3 bases removed from V and 2 bases from J, the gap between germline ends came to 10 bases. DNA of the CDR3: TGTGCCAGCAGTTATACTAGGGCCAACTATGGCTACACCTTC. Amino acid sequence: CASSYTRANYGYTF.

The chain is built from TRBV19 and TRBJ2-2; the D gene is possibly TRBD1 (6 bases). The germline gives CDR1 LNHDA, CDR2 SQIVND (reference sequence). The V end was cut by 1 base, the J end by 1 base, with 16 bases between. The CDR3 extends over 18 amino acids. The CDR3 region is CASSIARGRGENTGELFF. The CDR3 nucleotides read TGTGCCAGTAGTATAGCTCGGGGCAGGGGAGAGAACACCGGGGAGCTGTTTTTT. Using reference TRBV19 and TRBJ2-2 for the parts outside the CDR3, the full variable domain is DGGITQSPKYLFRKEGQNVTLSCEQNLNHDAMYWYRQDPGQGLRLIYYSQIVNDFQKGDIAEGYSVSREKKESFPLTVTSAQKNPTAFYLCASSIARGRGENTGELFFGEGSRLTVL.

This clone has only one observation. V usage is TRBV28 and J usage is TRBJ2-2, with TRBD1 matching over 8 bases. Losses at the gene ends were 6 bases for V and 0 bases for J; bases not matched to a gene: 9. There are 17 residues in the CDR3. The germline V gene has CDR1 MDHEN and CDR2 SYDVKM. The CDR3 nucleotides are TGTGCCAGCAGCTACCCGAACAGGGGGGCGAACACCGGGGAGCTGTTTTTT. Translation: CASSYPNRGANTGELFF.

This clone turned up a few times. This sequence joins TRBV7-9 and TRBJ1-1; 8 nucleotides align to TRBD1. In germline, CDR1 is SEHNR, CDR2 FQNEAQ (reference sequence). This CDR3 is built from 13 residues. V shed 5 bases and J 4 bases; nucleotides not matched to a gene: 3. Here the CDR3 reads CASSPTGGTEAFF. Here the CDR3 DNA reads TGTGCCAGCAGCCCAACAGGGGGCACTGAAGCTTTCTTT.

The rearrangement uses TRBV3-1 (or the pseudogene TRBV3-2) and TRBJ1-1, with D tentatively TRBD1 (6 bases). CDR3 size: 16 residues. Trimming took off 3 bases at V and 1 base at J, with 15 bases between the two ends. The germline CDR1 and CDR2 sequences are LGHDT and YNNKEL (reference sequence). The CDR3 region is CASSHFLGGENTEAFF. CDR3 in DNA: TGTGCCAGCAGCCATTTTCTGGGGGGCGAGAACACTGAAGCTTTCTTT.

This clone showed up just once. The chain has TRBV5-1 and TRBJ1-4, with a possible D match to TRBD1 (5 bases). Between the trimmed V and J ends, which lost 3 bases and 4 bases, there was a span of 10 bases. This CDR3 spans 14 amino acids. Germline V gene lookup returns CDR1 SGHRS and CDR2 YFSETQ. The CDR3 DNA follows: TGCGCCAGCAGCTACGCTGGGGGTAATGAAAAACTGTTTTTT. This codes for CASSYAGGNEKLFF. The full variable domain, in which reference TRBV5-1 and TRBJ1-4 provide the parts outside the CDR3, is KAGVTQTPRYLIKTRGQQVTLSCSPISGHRSVSWYQQTPGQGLQFLFEYFSETQRNKGNFPGRFSGRQFSNSRSEMNVSTLELGDSALYLCASSYAGGNEKLFFGSGTQLSVL.

The rearrangement links TRBV7-9 to TRBJ2-2; D is perhaps TRBD1 (5 bases). Trimming removed 5 bases at V and 0 bases at J, with 10 bases between. Germline lookup yields CDR1 SEHNR and CDR2 FQNEAQ (reference sequence). The CDR3 covers 15 residues. CDR3 in amino acids: CASSRAQANTGELFF. The CDR3 DNA reads TGTGCCAGCAGCCGGGCACAGGCGAACACCGGGGAGCTGTTTTTT.

V usage is TRBV4-2 and J usage is TRBJ1-5; D uncertain. Per germline, CDR1 LGHNA and CDR2 YNFKEQ. CDR3 length: 15 amino acids. V dropped 1 base and J dropped 0 bases, with 7 bases sitting between them. CDR3 protein: CASSQGGISNQPQHF. The DNA of the CDR3 is TGTGCCAGCAGCCAAGGAGGGATTAGCAATCAGCCCCAGCATTTT.

This chain uses TRBV6-5 with TRBJ1-4; D is unresolved. V gave up 0 bases and J gave up 0 bases, with 8 bases separating them. The CDR3 runs 16 residues. Germline values: CDR1 MNHEY, CDR2 SVGAGI. The CDR3 DNA follows: TGTGCCAGCAGTTACTCGGTTTTGGCAACTAATGAAAAACTGTTTTTT. This gives the protein CASSYSVLATNEKLFF.

The chain carries TRBV12-3 or TRBV12-4 and TRBJ1-1; D may be TRBD1 (5 bases). V shed 6 bases and J shed 4 bases, with 6 bases lying between them. The CDR3 is 11 amino acids. As DNA, the CDR3 is TGTGCCAGCAGGGGGGGCACTGAAGCTTTCTTT. Translated: CASRGGTEAFF.

This chain joins TRBV13 and TRBJ2-1, with TRBD2 identical over 11 bases. Germline loops: CDR1 PRHDT, CDR2 FYEKMQ (reference sequence). With 5 bases clipped from V and 6 bases from J, the junction kept 15 bases outside the gene matches. The CDR3 runs to 18 residues. The CDR3 bases are TGTGCCAGCAGCCCGTTGCCGGGACTAGCGGCTAGGGGCAATGAGCAGTTCTTC. Its translation is CASSPLPGLAARGNEQFF. Combining the CDR3 with reference TRBV13 and TRBJ2-1 gives the whole variable domain AAGVIQSPRHLIKEKRETATLKCYPIPRHDTVYWYQQGPGQDPQFLISFYEKMQSDKGSIPDRFSAQQFSDYHSELNMSSLELGDSALYFCASSPLPGLAARGNEQFFGPGTRLTVL.

The chain couples TRBV6-5 to TRBJ2-7; 9 nucleotides agree with TRBD2. The length of the CDR3 is 14 residues. V lost 6 bases, J lost 2 bases, and 5 bases stayed unmatched. Germline V gene sequence: CDR1 MNHEY, CDR2 SVGAGI. CDR3 amino acids: CASRGTSRPYEQYV. The CDR3 coding sequence is TGTGCCAGCAGAGGGACTAGCCGACCCTACGAGCAGTACGTC.

This CDR3 reads CASKNDGYTF. The CDR3, as DNA: TGTGCCAGCAAAAATGATGGCTACACCTTC. This chain links TRBV6-6 with TRBJ1-2; no definite D call. CDR3 size: 10 residues. The germline V gene has CDR1 MNHNY and CDR2 SVGAGI (reference sequence). V was pared by 7 bases and J by 6 bases, with 6 bases between.

This rearrangement joins TRBV7-2 to TRBJ1-4; TRBD1 agrees at 10 bases. Germline CDR1 and CDR2: SGHTA and FQGNSA. V dropped 6 bases and J dropped 7; count of bases not matched to a gene: 2. The CDR3 sequence is 13 residues long. CDR3 coding DNA: TGTGCCAGCAGTCGGGACAGGGGTGAAAAACTGTTTTTT. It yields the protein CASSRDRGEKLFF.

This chain links TRBV5-4 with TRBJ2-7; no reliable D call. The germline V gene has CDR1 SGHNT and CDR2 YYREEE (reference sequence). The ends were cut back, 0 bases at V and 2 bases at J, with 9 bases in the middle. The CDR3 sequence is 14 residues long. The CDR3, as DNA: TGTGCCAGCAGCTTGGACGGACGCACCTACGAGCAGTACTTC. This encodes CASSLDGRTYEQYF.

The chain employs TRBV2 and TRBJ2-2, with TRBD1 matching over 9 bases. The CDR3 runs 16 residues. The germline CDR1 and CDR2 sequences are SNHLY and FYNNEI. V shed 6 bases and J 7 bases; nucleotides not matched to a gene: 12. The CDR3 DNA is TGTGCCAGCAGACCACAGGGGGCGCTTGGAGGCGGGGAGCTGTTTTTT. This translates into CASRPQGALGGGELFF.

The V call is TRBV19, the J call TRBJ2-4, with a possible D match to TRBD1 (5 bases). The CDR3 totals 16 residues. Germline values: CDR1 LNHDA, CDR2 SQIVND (reference sequence). The V and J ends lost 5 bases and 1 base respectively, with 15 bases between them. DNA for the CDR3: TGTGCCAGTAGTGTTACCTCAGGGAAGGCCAAAAACATTCAGTACTTC. It yields the protein CASSVTSGKAKNIQYF.

The V and J genes are TRBV28 and TRBJ2-6; no reliable D call. This CDR3 is built from 16 residues. Per germline, CDR1 MDHEN and CDR2 SYDVKM. Deletions cut 6 bases from V and 0 bases from J, with 12 bases between. The CDR3 sequence: CASSPRPSSGANVLTF. The CDR3 DNA sequence: TGTGCCAGCAGCCCCAGACCGAGCTCTGGGGCCAACGTCCTGACTTTC.

J is TRBJ1-2 and V is TRBV6-2 or TRBV6-3; 7 bases are shared with TRBD1. The CDR3 spans 12 residues. CDR1 and CDR2 from the germline V gene are MNHEY and SVGEGT. The ends lost 5 bases at V and 4 bases at J; junction bases unmatched: 1. CDR3 bases: TGTGCCAGCAGTACAGGGGTCTATGGCTACACCTTC. Its translation: CASSTGVYGYTF.

The V gene is TRBV6-5, the J gene TRBJ2-7; 9 bases line up with TRBD2. CDR1 is MNHEY and CDR2 is SVGAGI in the germline V gene. V dropped 2 bases and J dropped 2; count of bases not matched to a gene: 7. The CDR3 sequence is 16 residues long. The CDR3 DNA is TGTGCCAGCAGTTACCTGGCGGGGGGGGAAACCTACGAGCAGTACTTC. This sequence encodes CASSYLAGGETYEQYF.

The chain has TRBV4-3 and TRBJ1-4; no clear D gene. CDR3 size: 14 residues. The V gene lost 4 bases and the J gene lost 3 bases, with 9 bases spanning the gap. Germline assignment: CDR1 LGHNA and CDR2 YSLEER. The CDR3 region is CASSLSRANEKLFF. Here the CDR3 DNA reads TGCGCCAGCAGCCTTAGTAGGGCTAATGAAAAACTGTTTTTT.

The chain carries TRBV5-1 and TRBJ1-5; no clear D. The CDR3 spans 13 residues. The germline V gene encodes CDR1 SGHRS and CDR2 YFSETQ. The ends were cut back, 4 bases at V and 7 bases at J, with 12 bases in the middle. CDR3 amino acids: CASSLSPGQPQHF. For the CDR3, the DNA is TGCGCCAGCAGCCTCTCCCCTGGGCAGCCCCAGCATTTT.

This chain connects TRBV6-5 to TRBJ2-6; D remains unclear. This CDR3 has 14 residues. V lost 7 bases and J 3 bases, leaving 10 bases between the germline ends. Germline V gene lookup returns CDR1 MNHEY and CDR2 SVGAGI. CDR3 protein: CASKKGHGANVLTF. The CDR3 DNA reads TGTGCCAGCAAAAAAGGGCATGGGGCCAACGTCCTGACTTTC.

V usage is TRBV28 and J usage is TRBJ2-7, with D perhaps matching TRBD1 (6 bases). Between the trimmed V and J ends, which lost 7 bases and 0 bases, there was a span of 16 bases. The CDR3 loop spans 15 amino acids. Germline V gene lookup returns CDR1 MDHEN and CDR2 SYDVKM. CDR3: CASTPDRLLSYEQYF. CDR3 coding DNA: TGTGCCAGCACCCCCGACAGGCTTCTCTCCTACGAGCAGTACTTC.

The V call is TRBV5-1, the J call TRBJ1-6; D gene ambiguous. The germline V gene encodes CDR1 SGHRS and CDR2 YFSETQ. The V gene lost 2 bases and the J gene lost 7 bases, with 7 bases spanning the gap. The CDR3 loop spans 13 amino acids. For the CDR3, the DNA is TGCGCCAGCAGCTTAGATTCCAATTCACCCCTCCACTTT. Translating it yields CASSLDSNSPLHF.